This T cell receptor beta chain is drawn from a study of blood T cell repertoires in COVID-19. Overall study context: From T cells, B-cell-depleted T cells, or PBMCs came the material, which was cDNA or gDNA.

In the authors' methods: How many nucleated cells were present was estimated from reference gene primer amplification. Only in-frame clones appear in the TCRdb table, and some are missing; sequencing was by immunoSEQ multiplex PCR. V and J calls plus clone size are reproduced from that table; the DNA served to infer D and trimming. The sample records 80,000 to 95,000 clones, about 89% being singletons. CDR3 length equals 14 residues. The V gene lost 3 bases and the J gene lost 2 bases, with 10 bases spanning the gap. Germline lookup yields CDR1 MDHEN and CDR2 SYDVKM. V gene TRBV28 combines with J gene TRBJ1-1; D is undetermined. The sequence came from a human donor in a cohort sampled during active COVID-19. Sequenced input: peripheral blood. The CDR3 coding sequence is TGTGCCAGCAGTTTGCCAGGCTATAACACTGAAGCTTTCTTT. As protein: CASSLPGYNTEAFF.